Listed below are T cell receptor beta chains from one sample, sequenced in a study of early T cells in non-severe SARS-CoV-2 infection. TCRdb passed the 5' RACE reads through MiXCR, listing each CDR3 protein once. The table shows 90,000 to 130,000 distinct CDR3 sequences, with 12% occurring only once. Input material: whole blood. These receptors came from an adult who was a healthcare worker with PCR-confirmed SARS-CoV-2 infection or an uninfected control (not recorded which). The CDR3 runs from the conserved cysteine through the conserved F or W.

TRBJ1-6	TRBV9	CASSVWGQGNSPLHF
TRBJ2-7	TRBV20-1	CSAGTPGRYEQYF
TRBJ1-1	TRBV12-3/TRBV12-4	CASSHWGALNTEAFF
TRBJ2-1	TRBV10-3	CATRAVAGGGSYNEQFF
TRBJ1-1	TRBV7-8	CASSLTGLNTEAFF
TRBJ2-7	TRBV30	CAWSVDRKLSYEQYF
TRBJ1-1	TRBV5-8	CASSSPPSGLRTEAFF
TRBJ2-7	TRBV20-1	CSARDPAGGTYEQYF
TRBJ1-6	TRBV25-1	CASSEYKGRVSPLHF
TRBJ1-5	TRBV6-5	CASSPDDGPPQHF
TRBJ2-1	TRBV5-1	CASSLEAGGFNEQFF
TRBJ1-4	TRBV5-1	CASSLQAGGNEKLFF
TRBJ1-4	TRBV28	CASKAAPVREKLFF
TRBJ1-1	TRBV30	CAWARLTNTEAFF
TRBJ1-1	TRBV12-5	CASGLESSTEAFF
TRBJ2-5	TRBV29-1	CSVEAGRRETQYF
TRBJ2-3	TRBV7-3	CASSLNRATDTQYF
TRBJ1-2	TRBV11-1	CASSPPSRDGYTF
TRBJ2-7	TRBV3-1	CASSQGLPAYEQYF
TRBJ2-1	TRBV2	CASSAGYNEQFF
TRBJ1-1	TRBV5-6	CASSLNPGSWNTEAFF
TRBJ1-5	TRBV29-1	CSVVPGANQPQHF
TRBJ1-1	TRBV9	CASSVTANTEAFF
TRBJ2-1	TRBV10-3	CAISESGGRAFDEQFF
TRBJ1-1	TRBV9	CASSVVGTGVGTEAFF
TRBJ2-2	TRBV2	CASSEGTSGSTGELFF
TRBJ2-5	TRBV29-1	CSVEGGRQETQYF
TRBJ2-5	TRBV12-5	CASLFGQGGGETQYF
TRBJ1-1	TRBV20-1	CSARTLNTEAFF
TRBJ2-7	TRBV9	CASSLAGGEQYF
TRBJ1-1	TRBV28	CASAHLIGRNTEAFF
TRBJ1-1	TRBV11-2	CASSPTVNTEAFF
TRBJ2-5	TRBV3-1	CASSLRHWTQETQYF
TRBJ2-7	TRBV4-1	CASSDRYYYEQYF
TRBJ1-2	TRBV14	CASSRTAIYGYTF
TRBJ2-7	TRBV20-1	CSARDRLGYYEQYF